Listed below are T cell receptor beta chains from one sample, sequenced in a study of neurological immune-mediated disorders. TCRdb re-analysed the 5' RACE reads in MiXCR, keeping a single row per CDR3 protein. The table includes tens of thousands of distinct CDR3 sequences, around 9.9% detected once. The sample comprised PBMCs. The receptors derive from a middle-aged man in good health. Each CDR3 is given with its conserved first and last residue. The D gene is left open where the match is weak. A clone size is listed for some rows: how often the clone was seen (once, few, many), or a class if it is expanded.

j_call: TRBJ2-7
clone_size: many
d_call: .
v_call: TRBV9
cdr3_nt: TGTGCCAGCAGCGGGCCGGAGGTCAGGGTGAACGAGCAGTACTTC
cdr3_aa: CASSGPEVRVNEQYF

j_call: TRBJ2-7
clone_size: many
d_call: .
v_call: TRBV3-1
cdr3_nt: TGTGCCAGCAGCCATGGGAGATACGAGCAGTACTTC
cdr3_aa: CASSHGRYEQYF

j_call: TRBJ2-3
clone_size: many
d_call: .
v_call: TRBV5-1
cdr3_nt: TGCGCCAGCAGCTTGGATGGGACACCCGGGGCAGATACGCAGTATTTT
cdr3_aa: CASSLDGTPGADTQYF

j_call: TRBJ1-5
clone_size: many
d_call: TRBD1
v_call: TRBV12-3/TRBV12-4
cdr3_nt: TGTGCCAGCAGTCCCCAGGGGGCTAATCAGCCCCAGCATTTT
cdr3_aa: CASSPQGANQPQHF

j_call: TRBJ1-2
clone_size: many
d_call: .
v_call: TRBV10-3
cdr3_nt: TGTGCCATCATGGTATCCCAGGGACGGAGACCCTCTGGGGAAGGCTACACCTTC
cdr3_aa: CAIMVSQGRRPSGEGYTF

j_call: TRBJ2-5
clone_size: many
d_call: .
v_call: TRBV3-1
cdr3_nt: TGTGCCAGCAGCCAAGATCTTCGGGAGACCCAGTACTTC
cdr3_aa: CASSQDLRETQYF

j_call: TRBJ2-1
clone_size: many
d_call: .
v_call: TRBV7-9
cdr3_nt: TGTGCCAGCAGCTTAGCCGGCAGTCCCATCAATGAGCAGTTCTTC
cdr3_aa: CASSLAGSPINEQFF

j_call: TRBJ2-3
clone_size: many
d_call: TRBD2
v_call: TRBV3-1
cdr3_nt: TGTGCCAGCAGCTCTCGACTAGCGGGGAACACAGATACGCAGTATTTT
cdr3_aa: CASSSRLAGNTDTQYF

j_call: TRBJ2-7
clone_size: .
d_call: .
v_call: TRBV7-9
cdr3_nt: TGTGCCAGCAGCGGGCGGTCCTACGAGCAGTACTTC
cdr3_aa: CASSGRSYEQYF

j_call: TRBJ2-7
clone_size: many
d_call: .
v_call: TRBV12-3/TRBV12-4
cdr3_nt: TGTGCCAGTCAGAAACGGGACCGCTCCTACGAGCAGTACTTC
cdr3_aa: CASQKRDRSYEQYF

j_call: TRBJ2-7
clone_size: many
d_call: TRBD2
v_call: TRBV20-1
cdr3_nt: TGCAGTGCCAGGGGGACTAGCAGCCTCTACGAGCAGTACTTC
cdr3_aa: CSARGTSSLYEQYF

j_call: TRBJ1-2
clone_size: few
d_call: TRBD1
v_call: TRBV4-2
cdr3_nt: TGTGCCAGCAGCCAAGGACAGGGGGCTGGCTATGGCTACACCTTC
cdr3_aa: CASSQGQGAGYGYTF

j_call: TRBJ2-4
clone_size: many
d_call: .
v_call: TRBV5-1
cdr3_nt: TGCGCCAGCAGTTTCGAGGGCCCCCAAAACATTCAGTACTTC
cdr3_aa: CASSFEGPQNIQYF

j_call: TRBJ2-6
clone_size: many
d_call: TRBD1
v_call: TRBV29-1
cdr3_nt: TGCAGCGTTGAGGGGACAGGGGGAACCACTGGGGCCAACGTCCTGACTTTC
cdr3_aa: CSVEGTGGTTGANVLTF

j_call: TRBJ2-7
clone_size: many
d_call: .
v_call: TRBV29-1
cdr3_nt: TGCAGCGGCCGACTTTCGACTCCCTCCTACGAGCAGTACTTC
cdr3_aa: CSGRLSTPSYEQYF

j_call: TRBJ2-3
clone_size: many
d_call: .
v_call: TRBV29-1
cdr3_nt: TGCAGCGTTGAAGGAGCGTTCCCAGATACGCAGTATTTT
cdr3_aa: CSVEGAFPDTQYF

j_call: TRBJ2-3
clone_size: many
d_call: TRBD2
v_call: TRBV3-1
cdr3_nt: TGTGCCAGCAGCCAAGATGGTAGCGGGGGTAGCACAGATACGCAGTATTTT
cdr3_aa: CASSQDGSGGSTDTQYF

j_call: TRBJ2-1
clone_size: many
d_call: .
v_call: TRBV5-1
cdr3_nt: TGCGCCAGCAGCTTGTCTGCGGTCTACAATGAGCAGTTCTTC
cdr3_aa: CASSLSAVYNEQFF

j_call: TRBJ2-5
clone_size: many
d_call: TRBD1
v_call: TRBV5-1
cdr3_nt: TGCGCCAGCAGCGTCGGACAGGAACGAGAGACCCAGTACTTC
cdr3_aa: CASSVGQERETQYF

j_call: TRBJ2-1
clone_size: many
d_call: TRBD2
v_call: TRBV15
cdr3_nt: TGTGCCACCAGATCGGGAGGAAGGGATGAGCAGTTCTTC
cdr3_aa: CATRSGGRDEQFF

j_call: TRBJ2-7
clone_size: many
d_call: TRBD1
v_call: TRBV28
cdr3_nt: TGTGCCAGCAGTTTCTCTGCGACAGGGAACTACGAGCAGTACTTC
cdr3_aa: CASSFSATGNYEQYF

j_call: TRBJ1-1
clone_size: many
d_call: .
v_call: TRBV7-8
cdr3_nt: TGTGCCAGCAGCTTAGGACTCCCGAGGTTTATGAACACTGAAGCTTTCTTT
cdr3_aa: CASSLGLPRFMNTEAFF

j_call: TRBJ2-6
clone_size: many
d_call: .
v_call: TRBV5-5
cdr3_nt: TGTGCCAGCAGCCCTCGAACAGGATCTGGGGCCAACGTCCTGACTTTC
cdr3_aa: CASSPRTGSGANVLTF

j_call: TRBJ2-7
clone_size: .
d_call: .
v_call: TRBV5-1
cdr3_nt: TGTGCCAGCAGCTTTGGCCAGGGAGGCTCCTACGAGCAGTACTTC
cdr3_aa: CASSFGQGGSYEQYF

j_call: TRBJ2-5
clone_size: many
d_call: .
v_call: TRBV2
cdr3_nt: TGTGCCAGCAGGGGAGAAGAGACCCAGTACTTC
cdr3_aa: CASRGEETQYF

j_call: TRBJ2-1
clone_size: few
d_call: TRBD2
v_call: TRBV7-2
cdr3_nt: TGTGCCAGCAGCCGCGAGCGGGGGGGCTTAATTCCCAATGAGCAGTTCTTC
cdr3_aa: CASSRERGGLIPNEQFF

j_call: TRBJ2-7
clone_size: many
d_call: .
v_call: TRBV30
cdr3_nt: TGTGCCTGGGCCAAGGGGGGGGTGGGCTACGAGCAGTACTTC
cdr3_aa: CAWAKGGVGYEQYF

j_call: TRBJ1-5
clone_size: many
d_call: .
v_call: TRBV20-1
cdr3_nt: TGCAGTGCTAGAGGTCAACTCAATCAGCCCCAGCATTTT
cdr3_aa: CSARGQLNQPQHF

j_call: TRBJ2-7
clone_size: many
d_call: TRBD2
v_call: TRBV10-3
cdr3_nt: TGTGCCATCAGGGAAGCGGGAGGGGACTACGAGCAGTACTTC
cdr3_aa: CAIREAGGDYEQYF

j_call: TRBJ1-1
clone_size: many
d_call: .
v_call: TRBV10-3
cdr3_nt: TGTGCCATCAGCCGCTGGGGGACTGAAGCTTTCTTT
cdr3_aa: CAISRWGTEAFF

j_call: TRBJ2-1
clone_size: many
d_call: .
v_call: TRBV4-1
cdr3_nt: TGCGCCAGCAGCCAAGATAGAAGCGGCCCCAGCTCCTACAATGAGCAGTTCTTC
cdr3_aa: CASSQDRSGPSSYNEQFF

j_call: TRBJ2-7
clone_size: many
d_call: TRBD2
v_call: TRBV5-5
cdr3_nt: TGTGCCAGCAGCCTGGGGACTAGCGGTTCCTACGAGCAGTACTTC
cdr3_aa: CASSLGTSGSYEQYF

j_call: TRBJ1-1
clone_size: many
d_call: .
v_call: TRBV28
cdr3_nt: TGTGCCAGCAGTTTCCCCTCCGGGAGGGCATTGAACACTGAAGCTTTCTTT
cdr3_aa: CASSFPSGRALNTEAFF

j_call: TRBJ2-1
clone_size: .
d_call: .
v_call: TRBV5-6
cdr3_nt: TGTGCCAGCAGCTTGTCTGGTGGGCCCACCTACAATGAGCAGTTCTTC
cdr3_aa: CASSLSGGPTYNEQFF

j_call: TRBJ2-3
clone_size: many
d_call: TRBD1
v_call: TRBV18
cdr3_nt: TGTGCCAGCTCACCGCAGCCACAGGGACAGACAGATACGCAGTATTTT
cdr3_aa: CASSPQPQGQTDTQYF

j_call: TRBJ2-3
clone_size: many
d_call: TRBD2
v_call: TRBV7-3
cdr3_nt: TGTGCCAGCAGCTTACGGGGACTAGCGGGGGCCACAGATACGCAGTATTTT
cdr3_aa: CASSLRGLAGATDTQYF

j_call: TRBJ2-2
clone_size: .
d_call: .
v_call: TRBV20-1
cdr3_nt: TGCAGTGCCTTCGCGGTGGGCCATTCGAACACCGGGGAGATGTTTTTT
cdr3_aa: CSAFAVGHSNTGEMFF

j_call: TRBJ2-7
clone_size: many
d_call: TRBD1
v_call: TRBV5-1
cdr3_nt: TGCGCCAGCAGCCTCCCTACGGACAGGGGCCACGAGCAGTACTTC
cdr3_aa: CASSLPTDRGHEQYF

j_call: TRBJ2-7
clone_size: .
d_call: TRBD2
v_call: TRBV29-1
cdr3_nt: TGCAGCGCTGGAAACAAGTGGGACTACGAGAAGTACTTC
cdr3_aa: CSAGNKWDYEKYF

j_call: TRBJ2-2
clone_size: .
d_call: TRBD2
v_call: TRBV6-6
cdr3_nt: TGTGCCAGTTCGCGGGGGAAGAACACCGGGGAGCTGTTTTTT
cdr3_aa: CASSRGKNTGELFF

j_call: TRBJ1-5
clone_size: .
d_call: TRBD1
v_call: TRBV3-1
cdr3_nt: TGTGCCATCAGCCCGGACAGGGGGCACCAGCCCCCGCATTTT
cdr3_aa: CAISPDRGHQPPHF

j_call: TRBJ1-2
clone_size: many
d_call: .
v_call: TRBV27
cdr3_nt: TGTGCCAGCAGCCCCAGGGAAGCCTATGGCTACACCTTC
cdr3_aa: CASSPREAYGYTF

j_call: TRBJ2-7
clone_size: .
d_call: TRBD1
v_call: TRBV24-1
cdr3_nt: TGTGCCACCAGTGATGGGGACAGATTAACAAAAGACTCCTACGAGCAGTACTTC
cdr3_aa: CATSDGDRLTKDSYEQYF

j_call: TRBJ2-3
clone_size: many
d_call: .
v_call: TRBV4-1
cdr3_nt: TGCGCCAGCCGCCCTCCCTCCCGCACAGATACGCAGTATTTT
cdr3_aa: CASRPPSRTDTQYF

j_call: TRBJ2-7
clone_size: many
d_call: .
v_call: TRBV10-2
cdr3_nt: TGCGCCAGCACGGGCAGTTTAAAGGACGAGCAGTACTTC
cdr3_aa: CASTGSLKDEQYF